This T cell receptor (beta chain) was found in a study of PD-1 blockade in classical Hodgkin lymphoma. About the research overall: Nivolumab 3 mg/kg was given intravenously every 2 weeks.

Produced via immunoSEQ multiplex PCR; TCRdb's table is partial and in-frame only. The top ten hold about a tenth of the sample, which has tens of thousands of clones, 91% seen once. Study-level findings and limits: Underlying causes for the observed repertoire differences were not defined, possibly disease activity or prior therapy. Exclusion removed patients who began nivolumab under 1 year after ASCT. Patients with a complete response exhibited baseline diversity comparable to newly diagnosed patients.

A word on this clone: Antigen unknown.

Sample time point: cycle 4 day 1 (C4D1), after 6 weeks of nivolumab. Brentuximab vedotin exposure varied among the patients, all of whom had relapsed after autologous stem cell transplantation. Per germline, CDR1 MNHNS and CDR2 SASEGT. CDR3 size: 12 residues. With V trimmed by 6 bases and J by 3 bases, 2 bases remained unmatched. The TCR sequence derives from a human donor with classical Hodgkin lymphoma. The sample here was peripheral blood mononuclear cells (PBMCs), taken before the fourth cycle of nivolumab. V and J are TRBV6-1 and TRBJ2-7; TRBD2 aligns across 7 bases. CDR3 residues: CASRREDYEQYF. The CDR3 bases are TGTGCCAGCAGACGGGAGGACTACGAGCAGTACTTC.